The sequence of this T cell receptor beta chain was determined in a study of blood T cell repertoires in COVID-19. Using immunoSEQ multiplex PCR, the repertoire was profiled, and TCRdb retains in-frame clones only, with some absent. The sample comprises 120,000 to 150,000 clones, almost 85% of which are singletons, and nearly 3.5% rests with the top ten. The CDR3 is 15 residues long. From germline, CDR1 is LGHNA and CDR2 YSLEER. Trimming shortened V by 1 base and J by 2 bases, and 9 bases separated the two germline ends. Sequenced: PBMCs or T cells enriched from blood (not recorded which). The receptor comes from a woman aged 50 to 60 with acute COVID-19. The chain recombines TRBV4-3 with TRBJ2-1; D is undetermined. CDR3 bases: TGCGCCAGCAGCCAAGCCGCGGTTACCTACAATGAGCAGTTCTTC. Amino acids: CASSQAAVTYNEQFF.